This T cell receptor (beta chain) was recovered during a study of cytomegalovirus exposure and HLA in healthy donors. Study at large: Earlier, 150 million to 200 million T cells were analyzed, and about 100 million unique TCR beta sequences were found among them.

Study-wide results and caveats: Per a prior analysis, the majority of TCR beta V segments were productive roughly 87% or roughly 30% of the time.

Donors counted as nominally healthy when sampled, yet unrecorded immune exposures were likely. The PCR ran on 60 Vbeta and 13 Jbeta primers. The assay was immunoSEQ multiplex PCR, and TCRdb's table has in-frame clones only and misses some. There are over 150,000 clones in the sample; 70% to 85% occur only once, and 1.2% to 1.5% lies in the top ten. About this clone: What it binds is unknown.

Germline-derived CDR1 and CDR2 are SEHNR and FQNEAQ (reference sequence). CDR3 length equals 15 residues. V dropped 5 bases and J dropped 1 base, with 13 bases sitting between them. V and J are TRBV7-9 and TRBJ2-3; possibly TRBD1 for D (5 bases). The source of this sequence is a woman in her thirties in good health and CMV-seropositive. Sequencing input: PBMCs. CDR3 nucleotide sequence: TGTGCCAGCAGCCCCATCACAGGAGGCACAGATACGCAGTATTTT. Its protein product is CASSPITGGTDTQYF.